The rows below give T cell receptor beta chains drawn from one sample of a study of blood T cell repertoires in COVID-19. Method: immunoSEQ multiplex PCR; TCRdb's copy keeps in-frame clones and lacks some. The repertoire includes roughly 300,000 clones, roughly 90% of them detected once, and approximately 12% sits in the top ten. What was sequenced was peripheral blood. These receptors all stem from a woman in her 30s with COVID-19, enrolled during active disease. The CDR3 runs from the conserved cysteine through the conserved F or W. Each record gives: V gene, clone size, CDR3 length, J gene, D gene, CDR3 DNA, CDR3 protein. The D gene is left open where the match is weak. Size is omitted from some rows. Given values are once, few, many or a class for expanded clones.

v_gene: TRBV19; abundance: .; len: 11; j_gene: TRBJ1-2; d_gene: .; CDR3nt: TGTGCCAGTAGTCCGGGGGTCGGCTACACCTTC; CDR3aa: CASSPGVGYTF
v_gene: TRBV7-6; abundance: .; len: 14; j_gene: TRBJ2-5; d_gene: TRBD1; CDR3nt: TGTGCCAGCAGCACGGGACAGTCACAAGAGACCCAGTACTTC; CDR3aa: CASSTGQSQETQYF
v_gene: TRBV9; abundance: .; len: 16; j_gene: TRBJ2-3; d_gene: TRBD2; CDR3nt: TGTGCCAGCAGCGTAGTCAGCGGGGGGGCCAAAGATACGCAGTATTTT; CDR3aa: CASSVVSGGAKDTQYF
v_gene: TRBV19; abundance: .; len: 13; j_gene: TRBJ2-2; d_gene: .; CDR3nt: TGTGCCAGTAGTATAGCAGGGGATGGGGAGCTGTTTTTT; CDR3aa: CASSIAGDGELFF
v_gene: TRBV4-1; abundance: .; len: 13; j_gene: TRBJ2-1; d_gene: TRBD1; CDR3nt: TGCGCCAGCAGCAACATACAGGGGGGCGAGCAGTTCTTC; CDR3aa: CASSNIQGGEQFF
v_gene: TRBV18; abundance: .; len: 13; j_gene: TRBJ2-5; d_gene: .; CDR3nt: TGTGCCAGCTCACCCACTTTCGGGGAGACCCAGTACTTC; CDR3aa: CASSPTFGETQYF
v_gene: TRBV5-1; abundance: .; len: 13; j_gene: TRBJ2-1; d_gene: .; CDR3nt: TGCGCCAGCAGCTCGCAGGGGAACAATGAGCAGTTCTTC; CDR3aa: CASSSQGNNEQFF
v_gene: TRBV30; abundance: .; len: 14; j_gene: TRBJ1-5; d_gene: TRBD1; CDR3nt: TGTGCCTGGCGGGGGACAGGGTTGGGTCAGCCCCAGCATTTT; CDR3aa: CAWRGTGLGQPQHF
v_gene: TRBV4-2; abundance: .; len: 16; j_gene: TRBJ1-2; d_gene: TRBD1; CDR3nt: TGTGCCAGCAGCCAAGAGAAGACAGGGGCGTACTATGGCTACACCTTC; CDR3aa: CASSQEKTGAYYGYTF
v_gene: TRBV2; abundance: .; len: 15; j_gene: TRBJ2-2; d_gene: TRBD1; CDR3nt: TGTGCCAGCAGGCAAGGGACAGTGAACACCGGGGAGCTGTTTTTT; CDR3aa: CASRQGTVNTGELFF
v_gene: TRBV5-4; abundance: .; len: 14; j_gene: TRBJ1-1; d_gene: .; CDR3nt: TGTGCCAGCCGAAGGGACACAGAAGGCACTGAAGCTTTCTTT; CDR3aa: CASRRDTEGTEAFF
v_gene: TRBV3-1/TRBV3-2; abundance: .; len: 12; j_gene: TRBJ1-1; d_gene: .; CDR3nt: TGTGCCAGCAGCCAACGGTTTAATGAAGCTTTCTTT; CDR3aa: CASSQRFNEAFF
v_gene: TRBV6-6; abundance: .; len: 13; j_gene: TRBJ2-7; d_gene: .; CDR3nt: TGTGCCAGCAGCAGGACACCCGTCGACGAGCAGTACTTC; CDR3aa: CASSRTPVDEQYF
v_gene: TRBV27; abundance: .; len: 14; j_gene: TRBJ2-5; d_gene: .; CDR3nt: TGTGCCAGCAGTCGACCGGCTAGCCAGGAGACCCAGTACTTC; CDR3aa: CASSRPASQETQYF
v_gene: TRBV10-1; abundance: .; len: 14; j_gene: TRBJ2-5; d_gene: .; CDR3nt: TGCGCCAGCAGTGAGTGGTCCGGCGGGGAGACCCAGTACTTC; CDR3aa: CASSEWSGGETQYF
v_gene: TRBV18; abundance: .; len: 17; j_gene: TRBJ2-1; d_gene: .; CDR3nt: TGTGCCAGCTCACCACCCCGTTTTGGCCAGACCTACAATGAGCAGTTCTTC; CDR3aa: CASSPPRFGQTYNEQFF
v_gene: TRBV7-8; abundance: .; len: 15; j_gene: TRBJ1-1; d_gene: .; CDR3nt: TGTGCCAGCAGCTTAGGGTCTCTGGGCAACACTGAAGCTTTCTTT; CDR3aa: CASSLGSLGNTEAFF
v_gene: TRBV6-5; abundance: .; len: 15; j_gene: TRBJ2-3; d_gene: TRBD2; CDR3nt: TGTGCCAGCAGCCACCTAGCGGTTGGTACAGATACGCAGTATTTT; CDR3aa: CASSHLAVGTDTQYF
v_gene: TRBV5-4; abundance: .; len: 12; j_gene: TRBJ1-1; d_gene: .; CDR3nt: TGTGCCAGCAGTAAGCAGGCCGCTGAAGCTTTCTTT; CDR3aa: CASSKQAAEAFF
v_gene: TRBV7-8; abundance: .; len: 15; j_gene: TRBJ2-5; d_gene: TRBD2; CDR3nt: TGTGCCAGCAGCCCTGGGACTAGCAGCCAAGAGACCCAGTACTTC; CDR3aa: CASSPGTSSQETQYF
v_gene: TRBV7-6; abundance: once; len: 17; j_gene: TRBJ2-1; d_gene: TRBD2; CDR3nt: TGTGCCAGCAGCTTAAGGGAAGCGGGGGGGTCCTACAATGAGCAGTTCTTC; CDR3aa: CASSLREAGGSYNEQFF
v_gene: TRBV11-2; abundance: .; len: 14; j_gene: TRBJ2-7; d_gene: TRBD2; CDR3nt: TGTGCCAGCAGCTTGGGCGGGGAGGGATACGAGCAGTACTTC; CDR3aa: CASSLGGEGYEQYF
v_gene: TRBV4-1; abundance: once; len: 19; j_gene: TRBJ2-7; d_gene: .; CDR3nt: TGCGCCAGCAGCCAAGGACTTCTGGGACGAGGGCGGGGGCCCTACGAGCAGTACTTC; CDR3aa: CASSQGLLGRGRGPYEQYF
v_gene: TRBV6-2/TRBV6-3; abundance: .; len: 14; j_gene: TRBJ2-3; d_gene: .; CDR3nt: TGTGCCAGCAGCGCTCGACTTGACACAGATACGCAGTATTTT; CDR3aa: CASSARLDTDTQYF
v_gene: TRBV28; abundance: .; len: 12; j_gene: TRBJ2-1; d_gene: .; CDR3nt: TGTGCCAGCAGTCAAACAGGGAGTGAGCAGTTCTTC; CDR3aa: CASSQTGSEQFF
v_gene: TRBV13; abundance: .; len: 14; j_gene: TRBJ2-7; d_gene: TRBD1; CDR3nt: TGTGCCAGCACTGACAGGGGGCGGCTAGGAGAGCAGTACTTC; CDR3aa: CASTDRGRLGEQYF
v_gene: TRBV2; abundance: .; len: 14; j_gene: TRBJ1-5; d_gene: TRBD1; CDR3nt: TGTGCCAGCACCAAGGACAGGGGAGAACAGCCCCAGCATTTT; CDR3aa: CASTKDRGEQPQHF
v_gene: TRBV30; abundance: .; len: 13; j_gene: TRBJ2-1; d_gene: TRBD2; CDR3nt: TGTGCCTGGGACGGGGGGGCTTACAATGAGCAGTTCTTC; CDR3aa: CAWDGGAYNEQFF
v_gene: TRBV6-5; abundance: .; len: 13; j_gene: TRBJ1-1; d_gene: .; CDR3nt: TGTGCCAGCAGTTTACGGGAGAACACTGAAGCTTTCTTT; CDR3aa: CASSLRENTEAFF
v_gene: TRBV6-5; abundance: .; len: 10; j_gene: TRBJ1-2; d_gene: .; CDR3nt: TGTGCTGCCCCCAGGGGAGGCTACACCTTC; CDR3aa: CAAPRGGYTF
v_gene: TRBV28; abundance: many; len: 15; j_gene: TRBJ2-1; d_gene: .; CDR3nt: TGTGCCAGCAGTTGGAGAGGACAGTCCTACAATGAGCAGTTCTTC; CDR3aa: CASSWRGQSYNEQFF
v_gene: TRBV6-5; abundance: .; len: 15; j_gene: TRBJ1-5; d_gene: TRBD1; CDR3nt: TGTGCCAGCAGTTACTCAACAGGGGCAGGACAGCCCCAGCATTTT; CDR3aa: CASSYSTGAGQPQHF
v_gene: TRBV19; abundance: .; len: 13; j_gene: TRBJ2-1; d_gene: .; CDR3nt: TGTGCCAGTATGACAGAGGCTTACAATGAGCAGTTCTTC; CDR3aa: CASMTEAYNEQFF
v_gene: TRBV2; abundance: .; len: 13; j_gene: TRBJ1-5; d_gene: .; CDR3nt: TGTGCCAGCAGTGAAGTATTTTCCCAGCCCCAGCATTTT; CDR3aa: CASSEVFSQPQHF
v_gene: TRBV4-1; abundance: .; len: 14; j_gene: TRBJ2-7; d_gene: .; CDR3nt: TGCGCCAGCAGCCAGGTCCAGGGCACCTACGAGCAGTACTTC; CDR3aa: CASSQVQGTYEQYF
v_gene: TRBV6-1; abundance: .; len: 15; j_gene: TRBJ1-2; d_gene: TRBD1; CDR3nt: TGTGCCAGCAGTGACGAGACAGGGGCTTACTATGGCTACACCTTC; CDR3aa: CASSDETGAYYGYTF
v_gene: TRBV5-4; abundance: .; len: 15; j_gene: TRBJ2-3; d_gene: .; CDR3nt: TGTGCCAGCAGCTTCGAGGGCGATGGGACAGATACGCAGTATTTT; CDR3aa: CASSFEGDGTDTQYF
v_gene: TRBV2; abundance: .; len: 14; j_gene: TRBJ1-1; d_gene: .; CDR3nt: TGTGCCAGCTCCCGAGTCGGGGTAGGGACTGAAGCTTTCTTT; CDR3aa: CASSRVGVGTEAFF
v_gene: TRBV28; abundance: .; len: 18; j_gene: TRBJ2-2; d_gene: TRBD2; CDR3nt: TGTGCCAGCAGCTTAGAGTTTCGGACTAGCGGGGCCCCGGCTCGGCTGTTTTTT; CDR3aa: CASSLEFRTSGAPARLFF
v_gene: TRBV5-1; abundance: .; len: 14; j_gene: TRBJ1-1; d_gene: TRBD1; CDR3nt: TGCGCCAGCAGCTTGCCGTCGACAGGGCGGGAAGCTTTCTTT; CDR3aa: CASSLPSTGREAFF
v_gene: TRBV7-2; abundance: .; len: 15; j_gene: TRBJ2-3; d_gene: .; CDR3nt: TGTGCCAGCAGCTTAGGTTTCCTAGCAGGTGATACGCAGTATTTT; CDR3aa: CASSLGFLAGDTQYF
v_gene: TRBV13; abundance: .; len: 13; j_gene: TRBJ1-1; d_gene: .; CDR3nt: TGTGCCAGCAGCTCCCAAGACGCGGCTGAAGCTTTCTTT; CDR3aa: CASSSQDAAEAFF